A single T cell receptor (beta chain) is shown here with its context. The record originates from a study of blood T cells in healthy people across ages. V was cut by 7 bases and J by 0 bases, with 14 bases left in between. Per germline, CDR1 SGHDT and CDR2 YYEEEE. This CDR3 comprises 15 residues. A second PCR, run for about 6 to 11 cycles, used a sample-barcoded 5' primer plus a J-beta primer mix. TCRdb used MiXCR to reprocess the 5' RACE reads, holding one entry per CDR3 protein. This repertoire shows roughly 800,000 distinct CDR3 sequences, roughly 50% found once; its top ten account for 40% to 50%. A minimum of 6.5 million PBMCs was isolated per sample. Each sample yielded at least 5.5 micrograms of PBMC total RNA.

The TCR sequence derives from a man older than 75 in good health. The J gene is TRBJ2-1, the V gene TRBV5-6; D unclear. The sample consisted of blood. This chain's CDR3 is CASAIRVSSYNEQFF. DNA of the CDR3: TGTGCCAGCGCGATCCGAGTGAGCTCCTACAATGAGCAGTTCTTC.